This record looks at one TCR beta chain sequence and its context. Its antigen is unidentified. While the first cohort had fewer than 850 subjects, the donors belonged to the separate validation cohort of about 120 subjects. TCRdb's table, derived via immunoSEQ multiplex PCR, lists solely in-frame clones and lacks some. The sample has 150,000 to 200,000 clones; approximately 84% are singletons. Germline V gene lookup returns CDR1 MDHEN and CDR2 SYDVKM. CDR3 length: 11 amino acids. V gave up 5 bases and J gave up 7 bases, with 5 bases separating them. These data are taken from a study of cytomegalovirus exposure and HLA in healthy donors. Findings and caveats of the study: Rarity marked most TCR sequences, yet some public TCRs occurred in many donors.

The J gene is TRBJ1-4, the V gene TRBV28, with no clear D. The sample comprised PBMCs. The TCR was taken from a man aged 30-40 years in good health and CMV-seropositive. The CDR3 DNA reads as TGTGCCAGCAGTCTCGTTGAAAAACTGTTTTTT. Translated, it gives CASSLVEKLFF.